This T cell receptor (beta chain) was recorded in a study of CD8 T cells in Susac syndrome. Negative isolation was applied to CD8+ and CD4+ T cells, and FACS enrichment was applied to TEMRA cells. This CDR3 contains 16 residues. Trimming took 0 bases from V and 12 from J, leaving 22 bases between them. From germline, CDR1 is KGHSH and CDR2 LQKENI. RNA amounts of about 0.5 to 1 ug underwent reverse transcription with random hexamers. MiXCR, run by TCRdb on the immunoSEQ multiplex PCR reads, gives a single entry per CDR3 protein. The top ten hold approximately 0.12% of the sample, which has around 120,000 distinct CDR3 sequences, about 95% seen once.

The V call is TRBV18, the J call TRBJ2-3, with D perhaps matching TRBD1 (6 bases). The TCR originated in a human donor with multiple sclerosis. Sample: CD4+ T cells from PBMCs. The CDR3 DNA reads TGTGCCAGCTCACCACCTCAGGGGAGTGAGCTAGCTACACAGTATTTT. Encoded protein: CASSPPQGSELATQYF.